The 5 T cell receptor beta chains reported below all come from one sample, sequenced in a study of shared clonotypes between healthy human individuals. TCRdb keeps only in-frame clones here, not all; method: immunoSEQ multiplex PCR. The sample includes about 1 million clones, about 75% seen only once; the top ten take roughly 1.4%. The sample was memory CD4+ T cells sorted from blood. Subset of the sample: CD45RA-negative fraction. Receptor source: a man aged 18-30 years in good health.

This sequence joins TRBV11-3 and TRBJ2-2; possibly TRBD1 or TRBD2 for D (5 bases each). CDR3 size: 14 residues. V gave up 5 bases and J gave up 5 bases, with 12 bases separating them. Germline CDR1 and CDR2: SGHNT and YENEEA. The CDR3 is CASSQGEGTGELFF. CDR3 DNA sequence: TGTGCCAGCAGCCAGGGAGAGGGGACCGGGGAGCTGTTTTTT. The full variable domain, completed using reference TRBV11-3 and TRBJ2-2, is EAGVVQSPRYKIIEKKQPVAFWCNPISGHNTLYWYLQNLGQGPELLIRYENEEAVDDSQLPKDRFSAERLKGVDSTLKIQPAELGDSAVYLCASSQGEGTGELFFGEGSRLTVL.

This clone has a single count. The chain combines TRBV4-3 with TRBJ2-2; D gene unclear. V lost 0 bases, J lost 0 bases, and 5 bases lay in between. CDR1 and CDR2 (germline): LGHNA, YSLEER. There are 15 residues in the CDR3. The CDR3 DNA sequence: TGCGCCAGCAGCCAAGACAGGACGAACACCGGGGAGCTGTTTTTT. As protein: CASSQDRTNTGELFF.

The chain is built from TRBV5-1 and TRBJ2-3; 7 positions agree with TRBD2. The CDR3 contains 16 residues. Germline V gene lookup returns CDR1 SGHRS and CDR2 YFSETQ. The V gene end was trimmed by 3 bases and the J gene end by 3 bases; junction bases not matched to a gene: 10. This CDR3 reads CASSWAPGGATDTQYF. CDR3 sequence (DNA): TGCGCCAGCAGCTGGGCCCCGGGGGGAGCGACAGATACGCAGTATTTT.

The sample holds one count of this clone. The rearrangement uses TRBV7-2 and TRBJ1-1; no clear D. This CDR3 has 12 residues. The germline V gene has CDR1 SGHTA and CDR2 FQGNSA. V lost 4 bases and J 5 bases, leaving 8 bases between the germline ends. CDR3 nucleotide sequence: TGTGCCAGCAGCTCCACTACTACTGAAGCTTTCTTT. Residues: CASSSTTTEAFF.

The V and J genes are TRBV9 and TRBJ1-5, with a weak D call TRBD1 (5 bases). With 4 bases removed from V and 7 bases from J, the gap between germline ends came to 15 bases. Germline loops: CDR1 SGDLS, CDR2 YYNGEE. The CDR3 covers 14 residues. The CDR3 loop reads CASSPSGLGQPQHF. In nucleotides, the CDR3 is TGTGCCAGCAGCCCATCAGGGTTGGGACAGCCCCAGCATTTT.